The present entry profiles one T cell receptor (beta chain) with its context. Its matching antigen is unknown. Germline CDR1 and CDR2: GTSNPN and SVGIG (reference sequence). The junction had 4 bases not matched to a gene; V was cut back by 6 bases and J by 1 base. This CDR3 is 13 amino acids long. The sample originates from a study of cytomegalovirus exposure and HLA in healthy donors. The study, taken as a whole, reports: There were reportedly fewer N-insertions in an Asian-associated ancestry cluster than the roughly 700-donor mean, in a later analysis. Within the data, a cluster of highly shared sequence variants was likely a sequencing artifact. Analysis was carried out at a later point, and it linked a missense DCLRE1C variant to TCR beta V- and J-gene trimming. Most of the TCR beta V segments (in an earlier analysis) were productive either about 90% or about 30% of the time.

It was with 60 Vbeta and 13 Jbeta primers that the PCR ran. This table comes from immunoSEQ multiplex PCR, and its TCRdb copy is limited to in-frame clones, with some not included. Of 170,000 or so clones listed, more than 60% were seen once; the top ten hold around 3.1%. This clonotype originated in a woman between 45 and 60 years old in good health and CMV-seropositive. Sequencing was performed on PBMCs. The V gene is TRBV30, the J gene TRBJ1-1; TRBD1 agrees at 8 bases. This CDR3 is CACLGQANTEAFF. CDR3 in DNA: TGTGCCTGCCTGGGACAGGCGAACACTGAAGCTTTCTTT. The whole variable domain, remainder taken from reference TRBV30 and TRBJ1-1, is SQTIHQWPATLVQPVGSPLSLECTVEGTSNPNLYWYRQAAGRGLQLLFYSVGIGQISSEVPQNLSASRPQDRQFILSSKKLLLSDSGFYLCACLGQANTEAFFGQGTRLTVV.